This is a list of T cell receptor beta chains from one sample in a study of blood T cell repertoires in COVID-19. Assay: immunoSEQ multiplex PCR; the TCRdb copy retains only in-frame clones and omits some. The sample carries approximately 500,000 clones, around 90% recorded once. The material sequenced was peripheral blood. Every receptor here comes from a woman aged 50 to 65 with COVID-19, enrolled during active disease. Each CDR3 is given with its conserved first and last residue. Each record gives: D gene, J gene, clone size, V gene, CDR3 DNA, CDR3 protein. D genes are given only for firm matches. Clone size is given for some rows only: seen once, a few or many times, or a class if the clone is expanded.

>-|TRBJ1-4|-|TRBV24-1
TGTGCCACCAGTAGCGGGGAACACGAAAAACTGTTTTTT
CATSSGEHEKLFF
>TRBD1|TRBJ1-1|-|TRBV6-5
TGTGCCAGCAGGGTAAGACAGGGGGCAACTGAAGCTTTCTTT
CASRVRQGATEAFF
>TRBD1|TRBJ2-1|-|TRBV5-1
TGCGCCAGCAGCCCCGTAGAGGGGGCACACAATGAGCAGTTCTTC
CASSPVEGAHNEQFF
>TRBD1|TRBJ1-5|few|TRBV28
TGTGCCAGCACCACAGGGGTACGCCCCCAGCATTTT
CASTTGVRPQHF
>-|TRBJ1-2|-|TRBV6-6
TGTGCCAGCAGTTACCCTCGGGGGGGTTCAAACTATGGCTACACCTTC
CASSYPRGGSNYGYTF
>-|TRBJ1-3|-|TRBV2
TGTGCCAGCGGGGACATGGGCCCTCTCTCTGGAAACACCATATATTTT
CASGDMGPLSGNTIYF
>-|TRBJ1-2|-|TRBV5-6
TGTGCCAGCAGCTCTAGGAGGTATGGCTACACCTTC
CASSSRRYGYTF
>-|TRBJ2-3|-|TRBV11-1
TGTGCCAGCAGCAGCAGGCGAGATACGCAGTATTTT
CASSSRRDTQYF
>-|TRBJ2-7|once|TRBV19
TGTGCCAGTAGTAAGACACAGGGAATAACCTACGAGCAGTACTTC
CASSKTQGITYEQYF
>-|TRBJ1-3|-|TRBV30
TGTGCCTGGAGCGCCTCGGGAGAGGTGGGAAACACCATATATTTT
CAWSASGEVGNTIYF
>-|TRBJ2-1|-|TRBV5-1
TGCGCCAGCAGCTTGGTTAAGGGGAACAATGAGCAGTTCTTC
CASSLVKGNNEQFF
>TRBD2|TRBJ2-1|-|TRBV6-6
TGTGCGTTGTCCGGGACTAGCGGAAATGAGCAGTTCTTC
CALSGTSGNEQFF
>-|TRBJ2-7|-|TRBV5-8
TGTGCCAGCAGCATCGGACCTGGGGGCGTTTACGAGCAGTACTTC
CASSIGPGGVYEQYF
>-|TRBJ2-3|-|TRBV24-1
TGTGCCACCATATGCGGAGCCAACACAGATACGCAGTATTTT
CATICGANTDTQYF